These T cell receptor beta chains were read from a single sample in a study of T cells in Graves' hyperthyroidism and ophthalmopathy. MiXCR was run by TCRdb on the multiplex PCR reads, yielding one entry per CDR3 protein. The sample holds about 280,000 distinct CDR3 sequences, around 25% seen once. Sequenced: blood. The receptor set was obtained from a middle-aged man with Graves' hyperthyroidism that later progressed to Graves' ophthalmopathy. CDR3s include the opening cysteine and the closing phenylalanine or tryptophan. The D gene is left open where the match is weak. Part of the rows lack a size; the others show once, few, many or a class for expanded clones.

TRBJ2-5 16 NA TRBV24-1 many TGTGCCACCAGTGATTTTGATGCACAGGGATTGTGGACCCAGTACTTC CATSDFDAQGLWTQYF
TRBJ2-5 13 NA TRBV12-3/TRBV12-4 many TGTGCCAGCACCCCCGCAGGCCAAGAGACCCAGTACTTC CASTPAGQETQYF
TRBJ2-7 14 NA TRBV7-9 many TGTGCCAGCAGCCGCGGACTCGACTCCTACGAGCAGTACTTC CASSRGLDSYEQYF
TRBJ2-3 13 TRBD2 TRBV29-1 many TGCAGCGTGGCACTAGCGGTCCCAGATACGCAGTATTTT CSVALAVPDTQYF
TRBJ2-7 16 NA TRBV9 NA TGTGCCAGCAGCCCAACTTCAGGGGGAGGAATGAAAGAGCAGTACTTC CASSPTSGGGMKEQYF
TRBJ2-2 16 NA TRBV2 many TGTGCCAGCAGTGTCCTGACGGGACCAAACACCGGGGAGCTGTTTTTT CASSVLTGPNTGELFF
TRBJ2-7 13 NA TRBV9 many TGTGCCAGCAGCGAGAGCCCCGGGTCAGGGCAGTACTTC CASSESPGSGQYF
TRBJ2-7 14 TRBD2 TRBV2 many TGTGCCAGCAGTGTTAGCGGGAGCTCCTACGAGCAGTACTTC CASSVSGSSYEQYF
TRBJ2-7 13 TRBD1 TRBV19 NA TGTGCCAGTAGTATTGGGACAGACTACGAGCAGTACTTC CASSIGTDYEQYF
TRBJ2-7 16 NA TRBV11-2 few TGTGCCAGCAGCTTAGACGGGGTAGGCGCCACCTACGAGCAGTACTTC CASSLDGVGATYEQYF
TRBJ2-2 12 NA TRBV6-5 many TGTGCCAGCAGGTTCTCTGCCGGGGAGCTGTTTTTT CASRFSAGELFF
TRBJ1-3 13 NA TRBV24-1 NA TGTGCCACCAGTGCTGCAGGATACGACACCATATATTTT CATSAAGYDTIYF
TRBJ2-7 19 TRBD2 TRBV24-1 many TGTGCCACCAGTGATCCCCAGCGGGATCGACCCCTCCGATGGTTGGAGCAGTACTTC CATSDPQRDRPLRWLEQYF
TRBJ2-3 15 NA TRBV27 many TGTGCCAGCAGTTTAGGTAGCGGCCGCACAGATACGCAGTATTTT CASSLGSGRTDTQYF
TRBJ2-5 14 NA TRBV11-1 NA TGTGCCAGCAGCTCAACGGGAACCCGGGAGACCCAGTACTTC CASSSTGTRETQYF
TRBJ1-1 13 NA TRBV6-1 NA TGTGCCAGCCTGCGGGGGCTGAACACTGAAGCTTTCTTT CASLRGLNTEAFF
TRBJ2-2 16 TRBD1 TRBV24-1 many TGTGCCACCAGTGATACGGGACAGGGGGACACCGGGGAGCTGTTTTTT CATSDTGQGDTGELFF
TRBJ2-7 15 TRBD1 TRBV19 many TGTGCCAGTACCCAGGGACAGGGGGGGTCCTACGAGCAGTACTTC CASTQGQGGSYEQYF
TRBJ2-6 15 NA TRBV12-3/TRBV12-4 many TGTGCCAGCAGTTTCAGTGGCTCTGGGGCCAACGTCCTGACTTTC CASSFSGSGANVLTF
TRBJ1-1 13 NA TRBV5-6 few TGTGCCAGCAGTCACGGGGGGAGCACTGAAGCTTTCTTT CASSHGGSTEAFF
TRBJ2-7 13 TRBD2 TRBV6-5 few TGTGCCAGCAGTTATCGCGCGGGAGACGAGCAGTACTTC CASSYRAGDEQYF
TRBJ2-2 19 TRBD2 TRBV5-1 NA TGCGCCAGCAGCTTGACTACTAGCGGGGGTATATCGAACACCGGGGAGCTGTTTTTT CASSLTTSGGISNTGELFF
TRBJ1-2 13 NA TRBV18 many TGTGCCAGCTCACCGGAGGACGGCTATGGCTACACCTTC CASSPEDGYGYTF
TRBJ2-7 15 NA TRBV5-1 many TGCGCCAGCAGCTTGGGGCCGGGAATGGGCTACGAGCAGTACTTC CASSLGPGMGYEQYF
TRBJ2-6 14 NA TRBV3-1 many TGTGCCAGCAGCCACGGCTCTGGGGCCAACGTCCTGACTTTC CASSHGSGANVLTF